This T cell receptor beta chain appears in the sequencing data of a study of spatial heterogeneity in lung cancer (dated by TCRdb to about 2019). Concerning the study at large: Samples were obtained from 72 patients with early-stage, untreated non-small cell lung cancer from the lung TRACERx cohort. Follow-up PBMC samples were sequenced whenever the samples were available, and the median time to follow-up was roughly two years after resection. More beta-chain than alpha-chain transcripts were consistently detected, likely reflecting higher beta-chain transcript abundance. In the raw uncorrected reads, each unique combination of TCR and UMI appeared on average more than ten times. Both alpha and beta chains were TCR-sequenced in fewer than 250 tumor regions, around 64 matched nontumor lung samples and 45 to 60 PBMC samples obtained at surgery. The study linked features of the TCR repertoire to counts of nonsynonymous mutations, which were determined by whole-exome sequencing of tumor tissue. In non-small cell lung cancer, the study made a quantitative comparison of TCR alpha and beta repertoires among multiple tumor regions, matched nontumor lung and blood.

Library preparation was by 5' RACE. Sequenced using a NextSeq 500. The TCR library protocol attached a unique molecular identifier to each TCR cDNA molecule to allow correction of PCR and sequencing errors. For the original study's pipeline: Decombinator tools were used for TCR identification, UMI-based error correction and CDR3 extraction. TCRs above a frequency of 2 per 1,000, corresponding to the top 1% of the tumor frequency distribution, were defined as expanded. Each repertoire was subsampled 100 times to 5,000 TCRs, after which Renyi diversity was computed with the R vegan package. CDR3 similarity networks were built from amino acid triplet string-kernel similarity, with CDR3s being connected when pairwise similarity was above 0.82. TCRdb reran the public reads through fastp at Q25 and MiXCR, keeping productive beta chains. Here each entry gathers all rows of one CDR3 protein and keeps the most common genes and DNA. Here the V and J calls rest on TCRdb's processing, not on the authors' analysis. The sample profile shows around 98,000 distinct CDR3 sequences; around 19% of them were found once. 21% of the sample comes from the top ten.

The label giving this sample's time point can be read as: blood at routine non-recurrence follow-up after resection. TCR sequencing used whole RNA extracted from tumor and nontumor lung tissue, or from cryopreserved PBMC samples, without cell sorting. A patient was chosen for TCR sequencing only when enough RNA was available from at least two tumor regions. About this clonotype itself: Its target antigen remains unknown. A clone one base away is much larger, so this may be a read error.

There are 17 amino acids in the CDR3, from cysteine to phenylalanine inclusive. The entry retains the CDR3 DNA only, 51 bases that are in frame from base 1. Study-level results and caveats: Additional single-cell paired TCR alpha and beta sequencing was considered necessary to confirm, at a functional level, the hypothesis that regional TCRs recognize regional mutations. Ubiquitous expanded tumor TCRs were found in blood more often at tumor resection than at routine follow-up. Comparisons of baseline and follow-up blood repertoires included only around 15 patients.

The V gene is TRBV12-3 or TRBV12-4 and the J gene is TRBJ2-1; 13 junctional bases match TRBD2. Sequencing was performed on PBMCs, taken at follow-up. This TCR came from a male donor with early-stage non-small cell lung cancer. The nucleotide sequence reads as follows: TGTGCCAGCAGTTCGACTAGCGGGGGGTCAAAATACAATGAGCAGATCTTC. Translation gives CASSSTSGGSKYNEQIF.